This T cell receptor beta chain was recovered during a study of human T cells and chemical hapten exposure. Study conclusions and caveats: Expanded TCRs were compared with controls, and the expanded TCRs formed significantly more large CDR3 similarity clusters.

Separate cDNA molecules received unique molecular identifiers, which the library attached to them. As originally analysed: Sample-level TCR yields exhibited a median of approximately 88,000, with a range of 23,224 to 690,600. Each CDR3 protein is one row after TCRdb ran MiXCR on the RACE reads. The V and J calls were determined by TCRdb, not by the authors. The table has roughly 100,000 distinct CDR3 sequences, roughly a tenth seen once. This clonotype was seen repeatedly, ten times or more. As yet, its antigen is unknown. The germline V and J ends were trimmed by 2 bases and 6 bases, with 14 bases remaining between them. This CDR3 is 15 amino acids long. The germline gives CDR1 SNHLY, CDR2 FYNNEI. The time point here: pre-sensitization, week 0. The treatment here: therapeutic diphenylcyclopropenone sensitization with weekly scalp DPC. Someone pulled total RNA out of unfractionated whole blood.

The receptor comes from a woman aged 40-49 years with alopecia areata. Some clones in this sample may be carry-over from other donors' samples. Here the sequenced sample was whole blood, taken in connection with sensitization to the hapten diphenylcyclopropenone (DPC). V usage is TRBV2 and J usage is TRBJ2-1; D might be TRBD1 (5 bases). CDR3 residues: CASSEIPGMGNEQFF. CDR3 coding DNA: TGTGCCAGCAGTGAAATCCCAGGGATGGGCAATGAGCAGTTCTTC.